Listed here are 9 T cell receptor beta chains from one sample, sequenced in a study of cytomegalovirus exposure and HLA in healthy donors. The PCR had 60 Vbeta and 13 Jbeta primers. Sequencing used immunoSEQ multiplex PCR; TCRdb keeps in-frame clones, though not all of them. The table records 120,000 to 150,000 clones, 82% of them present only once. The source material was PBMCs. These TCRs come from a male donor in good health and CMV-seronegative.

J is TRBJ1-2 and V is TRBV19, with 7 nucleotides matching TRBD1. The CDR3 runs to 14 residues. Germline V gives CDR1 LNHDA, CDR2 SQIVND (reference sequence). V shed 6 bases, J shed 10 bases, and the junction held 14 bases outside the gene matches. The CDR3 DNA reads TGTGCCAGTAGGGACAGGTATCGGAGCTTCTTCTACACCTTC. Translation: CASRDRYRSFFYTF.

The V call is TRBV6-1, the J call TRBJ2-1; TRBD1 matches at 9 bases. The V segment lost 2 bases and the J segment 6 bases; nucleotides outside the gene matches: 8. The length of the CDR3 is 16 residues. From germline, CDR1 is MNHNS and CDR2 SASEGT. CDR3 nucleotide sequence: TGTGCCAGCAGTGAATTCGAGACAGGGGGAAGCAATGAGCAGTTCTTC. Translated: CASSEFETGGSNEQFF.

This chain joins TRBV7-2 and TRBJ2-3, with 12 bases fitting TRBD2. The junction had 7 bases not matched to a gene; V was cut back by 5 bases and J by 7 bases. The CDR3 runs to 15 residues. The germline V gene encodes CDR1 SGHTA and CDR2 FQGNSA. For the CDR3, the DNA is TGTGCCAGCAGCCCTAGCGGGAGGGCCAAGTATACGCAGTATTTT. It codes for CASSPSGRAKYTQYF.

The CDR3 coding sequence is TGTGCCACCAGACACATAGCGGGAACAGATACGCAGTATTTT. This gives the protein CATRHIAGTDTQYF. The chain joins TRBV15 to TRBJ2-3; 8 bases are a match to TRBD2. Germline values: CDR1 LNHNV, CDR2 YYDKDF (reference sequence). This CDR3 spans 14 amino acids. The V and J ends lost 6 bases and 3 bases, in that order; junction bases with no gene match: 5.

V is TRBV6-5 and J is TRBJ1-1, with D possibly being TRBD1 (5 bases). In germline, CDR1 is MNHEY, CDR2 SVGAGI. The CDR3 is made up of 12 amino acids. Trimming removed 2 bases from V and 6 bases from J, with 7 bases in between. The CDR3 is CASSYGGSEAFF. CDR3 DNA: TGTGCCAGCAGTTACGGGGGGTCTGAAGCTTTCTTT.

The chain uses TRBV6-1 and TRBJ2-7, with TRBD2 identical over 11 bases. V was pared by 5 bases and J by 7 bases, with 4 bases of the junction left unmatched. The CDR3 extends over 13 amino acids. Germline values: CDR1 MNHNS, CDR2 SASEGT. The CDR3 DNA follows: TGTGCCAGCAGTTTAGCGGGAGGGAGTGAGCAGTACTTC. This codes for CASSLAGGSEQYF.

This clone was recorded a few times. The chain links TRBV7-9 to TRBJ1-1; D ambiguous. The CDR3 runs to 12 residues. The germline V gene has CDR1 SEHNR and CDR2 FQNEAQ (reference sequence). V was clipped by 7 bases and J by 7 bases, with 13 bases between them. CDR3 nucleotides: TGTGCCAGCAACCCGCCGGGGTTTGAAGCTTTCTTT. This translates into CASNPPGFEAFF.

In DNA, the CDR3 is TGTGCCAGCAGCTCCCGGGACTATGTAGGTGAGCAGTTCTTC. This gives the protein CASSSRDYVGEQFF. V and J are TRBV7-9 and TRBJ2-1, with 7 positions matching TRBD2. V lost 4 bases, J lost 9 bases, and 9 bases stayed unmatched. The germline CDR1 and CDR2 sequences are SEHNR and FQNEAQ (reference sequence). The CDR3 is 14 residues long.

The genes are TRBV29-1 and TRBJ2-3, with TRBD2 matching over 8 bases. After removal of 6 bases from V and 2 bases from J, the junction contained 4 bases not matched to a gene. Germline assignment: CDR1 SQVTM and CDR2 ANQGSEA. This CDR3 has 13 amino acids. The CDR3 loop reads CSVSGLDTDTQYF. CDR3 in DNA: TGCAGCGTCTCGGGACTAGACACAGATACGCAGTATTTT.